This entry lists 19 T cell receptor beta chains sequenced from one sample in a study of Ad26.COV2.S vaccination and SARS-CoV-2 variants. The treatment denotes: roughly 20 received Ad26.COV2.S at low or high dose, single or two shots; several received placebo; per-sample allocation not given. Sampling was done on day 63 after the first vaccine or placebo injection. Method: immunoSEQ multiplex PCR; TCRdb's copy keeps in-frame clones and lacks some. This sample has approximately 300,000 clones, with around 83% found just once. Sample: peripheral blood, taken in a trial of Ad26.COV2.S vaccine versus placebo. The receptors stem from a person aged 18-60 years who received the Ad26.COV2.S COVID-19 vaccine or a placebo.

This sequence joins TRBV4-3 and TRBJ1-2, with 7 bases that match TRBD1. The V gene's germline CDR1 is LGHNA and CDR2 YSLEER. There are 16 residues in the CDR3. V dropped 1 base and J dropped 2; count of bases not matched to a gene: 7. The CDR3 nucleotides are TGCGCCAGCAGCCAAGGCGGACAGGCGTTGAACTATGGCTACACCTTC. It codes for CASSQGGQALNYGYTF.

The rearrangement joins TRBV27 to TRBJ1-5; perhaps TRBD1 as D (5 bases). The CDR3 covers 14 residues. Germline V CDR1 and CDR2: MNHEY, SMNVEV (reference sequence). V lost 5 bases to trimming and J lost 7 bases, with 15 bases between them. The CDR3 sequence: CASSPRQYSQPQHF. The DNA of the CDR3 is TGTGCCAGCAGTCCGCGACAGTATTCCCAGCCCCAGCATTTT.

This chain joins TRBV9 and TRBJ2-3; D is possibly TRBD2 (5 bases). The CDR3 is made up of 16 amino acids. The V end was cut by 0 bases, the J end by 2 bases, with 13 bases between. Germline V gene data show CDR1 as SGDLS and CDR2 as YYNGEE. The CDR3, as DNA: TGTGCCAGCAGCGTAGGGCGGGCCTTACACACAGATACGCAGTATTTT. Its protein product is CASSVGRALHTDTQYF.

The chain has TRBV5-1 and TRBJ1-4, with 8 bases matching TRBD1. There are 16 residues in the CDR3. V dropped 4 bases and J dropped 2; count of bases not matched to a gene: 7. Looked up from germline, CDR1 is SGHRS and CDR2 is YFSETQ. Written as DNA, the CDR3 is TGCGCCAGCAGCATGACAGGGGTCGGGACTAATGAAAAACTGTTTTTT. Translated, it gives CASSMTGVGTNEKLFF.

The V and J genes are TRBV5-6 and TRBJ2-7, with D uncertain. In germline, CDR1 is SGHDT, CDR2 YYEEEE. The CDR3 consists of 14 residues. V was cut by 4 bases and J by 2 bases, with 13 bases left in between. This CDR3 is CASSAGTFTYEQYF. CDR3 sequence (DNA): TGTGCCAGCAGCGCTGGAACTTTTACCTACGAGCAGTACTTC. Full variable domain (missing parts from reference TRBV5-6 and TRBJ2-7): DAGVTQSPTHLIKTRGQQVTLRCSPKSGHDTVSWYQQALGQGPQFIFQYYEEEERQRGNFPDRFSGHQFPNYSSELNVNALLLGDSALYLCASSAGTFTYEQYFGPGTRLTVT.

The CDR3 sequence: CASSRTENTEAFF. As DNA, the CDR3 is TGTGCCAGTAGTAGGACGGAGAACACTGAAGCTTTCTTT. The chain employs TRBV19 and TRBJ1-1, with unresolved D. The CDR3 length is 13 residues. Per the germline V gene, CDR1 is LNHDA and CDR2 is SQIVND (reference sequence). V was trimmed by 4 bases and J by 1 base, leaving 7 bases between them. The variable domain in full, with the rest retrieved from reference TRBV19 and TRBJ1-1, is DGGITQSPKYLFRKEGQNVTLSCEQNLNHDAMYWYRQDPGQGLRLIYYSQIVNDFQKGDIAEGYSVSREKKESFPLTVTSAQKNPTAFYLCASSRTENTEAFFGQGTRLTVV.

This clone was recorded only once. J is TRBJ2-5 and V is TRBV5-4, with TRBD2 matching over 8 bases. Unmatched junction bases numbered 8, after V lost 0 bases and J lost 7 bases. This CDR3 region has 15 residues. In germline, CDR1 is SGHNT, CDR2 YYREEE (reference sequence). The CDR3 DNA is TGTGCCAGCAGCTTGGATTGGGCGGGGGGAAGGACCCAGTACTTC. Encoded protein: CASSLDWAGGRTQYF.

The chain links TRBV5-4 to TRBJ1-4, with 9 bases fitting TRBD1. Per the germline V gene, CDR1 is SGHNT and CDR2 is YYREEE (reference sequence). The V segment lost 4 bases and the J segment 7 bases; nucleotides outside the gene matches: 20. This CDR3 is built from 19 residues. CDR3 sequence: CASSRAGTGSVGVGEKLFF. DNA of the CDR3: TGTGCCAGCAGCCGGGCGGGGACAGGGAGCGTGGGTGTGGGTGAAAAACTGTTTTTT.

This clone was seen just once. This sequence joins TRBV6-1 and TRBJ2-3; D might be TRBD2 (6 bases). Germline CDR1 is MNHNS and CDR2 is SASEGT. This CDR3 has 14 residues. Between the trimmed V and J ends, which lost 2 bases and 3 bases, there was a span of 9 bases. The CDR3 sequence is CASSERAGTDTQYF. In DNA form, the CDR3 reads TGTGCCAGCAGTGAAAGGGCGGGGACAGATACGCAGTATTTT.

V is TRBV19 and J is TRBJ1-1, with TRBD1 identical over 9 bases. The CDR3 runs to 17 residues. Trimming took 6 bases from V and 3 from J; bases not matched to a gene: 14. Germline V gene lookup returns CDR1 LNHDA and CDR2 SQIVND (reference sequence). The chain's CDR3 is CASRLTTGGKGYTEAFF. The CDR3 coding sequence is TGTGCCAGTAGGCTCACTACAGGGGGCAAAGGGTACACTGAAGCTTTCTTT.

On this clone: Other DNA sequences of this sample code for an identical CDR3. This sequence joins TRBV12-3 or TRBV12-4 and TRBJ1-4, with 7 bases that match TRBD1. This CDR3 spans 13 amino acids. The V and J ends lost 6 bases and 7 bases, in that order; junction bases with no gene match: 5. The CDR3 sequence is CASSLAGGEKLFF. As DNA, the CDR3 is TGTGCCAGCAGCCTGGCAGGGGGTGAAAAACTGTTTTTT.

This sequence joins TRBV18 and TRBJ1-2; TRBD1 agrees at 10 bases. The CDR3 runs 15 residues. The germline V gene has CDR1 KGHSH and CDR2 LQKENI. V lost 0 bases and J lost 4; bases outside the gene matches: 2. The CDR3 DNA reads TGTGCCAGCTCACCACCCCGGGACAGGGGCTATGGCTACACCTTC. Translated, it gives CASSPPRDRGYGYTF.

This clone was detected only a few times. The rearrangement joins TRBV18 to TRBJ1-4, with no clear D. This CDR3 spans 13 amino acids. Trimming took 2 bases from V and 7 from J, leaving 8 bases between them. Germline loops: CDR1 KGHSH, CDR2 LQKENI. The CDR3 region has the DNA TGTGCCAGCTCACCAACGGTCGTTGAAAAACTGTTTTTT. The encoded protein is CASSPTVVEKLFF. Full variable domain (missing parts from reference TRBV18 and TRBJ1-4): NAGVMQNPRHLVRRRGQEARLRCSPMKGHSHVYWYRQLPEEGLKFMVYLQKENIIDESGMPKERFSAEFPKEGPSILRIQQVVRGDSAAYFCASSPTVVEKLFFGSGTQLSVL.

The J gene is TRBJ1-1, the V gene TRBV9, with TRBD1 as a possible D gene (5 bases). Germline CDR1 reads SGDLS; CDR2 reads YYNGEE. The CDR3 is 12 residues long. V shed 3 bases and J shed 11 bases, with 14 bases lying between them. The CDR3 region has the DNA TGTGCCAGCAGCGCCCGAACAGGAGCTGCTTTCTTT. It is translated as CASSARTGAAFF. The full variable domain, in which reference TRBV9 and TRBJ1-1 provide the parts outside the CDR3, is DSGVTQTPKHLITATGQRVTLRCSPRSGDLSVYWYQQSLDQGLQFLIQYYNGEERAKGNILERFSAQQFPDLHSELNLSSLELGDSALYFCASSARTGAAFFGQGTRLTVV.

This clone was counted a single time. V usage is TRBV5-1 and J usage is TRBJ1-1, with D possibly TRBD1 on 5 matching bases. CDR3 length: 12 residues. Germline V gene lookup returns CDR1 SGHRS and CDR2 YFSETQ. V was shortened by 0 bases and J by 14 bases, with 14 bases between the two germline ends. The CDR3 is CASSLEGQKCFF. In DNA, the CDR3 is TGCGCCAGCAGCTTGGAGGGGCAGAAGTGCTTCTTT.

This rearrangement joins TRBV30 to TRBJ1-2; D might be TRBD1 (5 bases). CDR1 GTSNPN and CDR2 SVGIG come from the germline V gene (reference sequence). This CDR3 has 11 residues. This CDR3 is CAQEPTYGYTF. The DNA for the CDR3 is TGTGCACAGGAACCCACCTATGGCTACACCTTC.

The chain is built from TRBV7-2 and TRBJ2-5, with D perhaps matching TRBD2 (6 bases). CDR1 is SGHTA, CDR2 FQGNSA, per germline. Trimming left V 4 bases short and J 3 bases short, with 15 bases between. The CDR3 sequence is 15 residues long. The CDR3 coding sequence is TGTGCCAGCAGCTCGTCTAGCGTTTGGGAAGAGACCCAGTACTTC. Its translation is CASSSSSVWEETQYF.

The chain links TRBV9 to TRBJ2-4, with D uncertain. This CDR3 comprises 14 residues. From germline, CDR1 is SGDLS and CDR2 YYNGEE. V dropped 2 bases and J dropped 0 bases, with 6 bases sitting between them. CDR3 residues: CASSVGTAKNIQYF. In nucleotides, the CDR3 is TGTGCCAGCAGCGTGGGCACAGCCAAAAACATTCAGTACTTC.

J is TRBJ1-2 and V is TRBV18; 8 bases are a match to TRBD1. Germline CDR1 and CDR2: KGHSH and LQKENI. There are 14 residues in the CDR3. The trim removed 1 base at V and 3 bases at J, leaving 1 base unmatched. For the CDR3, the DNA is TGTGCCAGCTCACCACAGACAGGGGACTATGGCTACACCTTC. Translating it yields CASSPQTGDYGYTF.